The 12 T cell receptor beta chains reported below all come from one sample, sequenced in a study of blood T cell repertoires in COVID-19. Sequencing was performed with immunoSEQ multiplex PCR; in TCRdb, only in-frame clones are kept and a portion is missing. The sample contains around 250,000 clones, 70% to 90% of which appear only once. Material for sequencing was peripheral blood. All receptors come from a young woman with active or convalescent COVID-19.

V and J are TRBV4-3 and TRBJ2-3; D is undetermined. V was clipped by 0 bases and J by 6 bases, with 7 bases between them. CDR3 length: 13 residues. Germline V gene data show CDR1 as LGHNA and CDR2 as YSLEER. This CDR3 is CASSQERHDTQYF. In DNA form, the CDR3 reads TGCGCCAGCAGCCAAGAAAGACACGATACGCAGTATTTT.

The chain combines TRBV28 with TRBJ2-2; tentatively, D is TRBD2 (5 bases). Germline values: CDR1 MDHEN, CDR2 SYDVKM. Trimming removed 6 bases from V and 4 bases from J, with 18 bases in between. This CDR3 is built from 16 residues. CDR3 protein: CASSLFGLASTGELFF. DNA for the CDR3: TGTGCCAGCAGCCTATTCGGCCTAGCTAGCACCGGGGAGCTGTTTTTT.

The V gene is TRBV3-1 (or the pseudogene TRBV3-2), the J gene TRBJ2-2; D is possibly TRBD2 (5 bases). V was shortened by 1 base and J by 5 bases, with 17 bases between the two germline ends. The CDR3 runs to 17 residues. The V gene's germline CDR1 is LGHDT and CDR2 YNNKEL (reference sequence). The DNA for the CDR3 is TGTGCCAGCAGCCAAGGGCCATCGGCTAGCTATACCGGGGAGCTGTTTTTT. Translating gives CASSQGPSASYTGELFF.

The chain links TRBV5-1 to TRBJ1-6; 10 bases fit TRBD1. Trimming cost V 2 bases and J 7 bases; bases outside gene matches: 6. The CDR3 is 16 residues long. Germline lookup yields CDR1 SGHRS and CDR2 YFSETQ. The CDR3, as DNA: TGCGCCAGCAGCTTCCGGGACAGGGGCCAAAATTCACCCCTCCACTTT. This codes for CASSFRDRGQNSPLHF.

The chain is built from TRBV18 and TRBJ2-5, with 10 bases fitting TRBD2. CDR3 length: 18 amino acids. From germline, CDR1 is KGHSH and CDR2 LQKENI. Trimming removed 3 bases from V and 3 bases from J; junction bases left unmatched: 13. The DNA of the CDR3 is TGTGCCAGCTCACCCGAACGACCTCCTAGCGGGGGAAAAGAGACCCAGTACTTC. Translated: CASSPERPPSGGKETQYF.

The rearrangement joins TRBV4-1 to TRBJ2-3; no definite D call. Trimming took 0 bases from V and 5 from J, leaving 6 bases between them. The CDR3 runs 13 residues. CDR1 and CDR2 from the germline V gene are MGHRA and YSYEKL. The DNA of the CDR3 is TGCGCCAGCAGCCAAGATCCGGGAGATACGCAGTATTTT. Amino acid sequence: CASSQDPGDTQYF.

In this sample, this clone turned up a few times. This chain connects TRBV5-1 to TRBJ1-5; D unresolved. Germline values: CDR1 SGHRS, CDR2 YFSETQ. The CDR3 is 13 residues long. Trimming shortened V by 2 bases and J by 10 bases, and 13 bases separated the two germline ends. The CDR3 DNA reads as TGCGCCAGCAGCTTAGAAGCAGGACTACCCCAGCATTTT. It codes for CASSLEAGLPQHF.

This chain connects TRBV30 to TRBJ1-2; no clear D gene. This CDR3 comprises 14 residues. Trimming cost V 4 bases and J 1 base, with 13 bases left between them. Germline V gene data show CDR1 as GTSNPN and CDR2 as SVGIG (reference sequence). CDR3: CAWNRDTLNYGYTF. CDR3 DNA: TGTGCCTGGAATCGCGACACACTTAACTATGGCTACACCTTC.

The chain recombines TRBV2 with TRBJ1-2; 7 nucleotides agree with TRBD1. Trimming at V came to 7 bases and at J to 4 bases, leaving 6 bases not matched to a gene. The CDR3 extends over 13 amino acids. Germline loops: CDR1 SNHLY, CDR2 FYNNEI. In nucleotides, the CDR3 is TGTGCCAGCAATACAGGACAGGTCTATGGCTACACCTTC. This codes for CASNTGQVYGYTF.

This clone was counted only a few times. The genes are TRBV30 and TRBJ1-1, with D maybe TRBD1 (6 bases). Trimming took 5 bases from V and 5 from J, leaving 21 bases between them. CDR1 and CDR2 from the germline V gene are GTSNPN and SVGIG (reference sequence). The CDR3 runs to 15 residues. DNA of the CDR3: TGTGCCTGGTCCTCCTGGGGGGGCTCTAAGACTGAAGCTTTCTTT. Translation gives CAWSSWGGSKTEAFF.

The chain has TRBV5-6 and TRBJ1-1; D may be TRBD1 (5 bases). CDR3 size: 16 residues. Germline V gene data show CDR1 as SGHDT and CDR2 as YYEEEE. The V end lost 2 bases, the J end lost 0 bases, and 14 bases lay between the germline ends. The CDR3 spells CASSLGGASLNTEAFF. The DNA for the CDR3 is TGTGCCAGCAGCTTAGGAGGGGCTTCCTTGAACACTGAAGCTTTCTTT.

The CDR3 is CASSEGWGGNTEAFF. Here the CDR3 DNA reads TGTGCCAGCAGCGAAGGATGGGGAGGCAACACTGAAGCTTTCTTT. J is TRBJ1-1 and V is TRBV14; D is ambiguous. The germline gives CDR1 SGHDN, CDR2 FVKESK. CDR3 length: 15 amino acids. Trimming removed 5 bases at V and 2 bases at J, with 15 bases between.